This T cell receptor (beta chain) was sequenced for a study of cytotoxic CD8 clonotypes in ibrutinib-treated CLL (dated by TCRdb to the early 2020s). A note on the overall study: The cohort included roughly 15 treatment-naive and some 10 relapsed/refractory patients; around 18 were IGHV unmutated. Partial responses were observed in about 24 patients and complete responses in 2; after a median follow-up of around 68 months, remission was maintained in roughly 14 patients and progression was observed in approximately twelve. Response samples were obtained after a median of 12 months of treatment, with a range of roughly 6 to 40 months. On average, each sample yielded about 250,000 productive templates and about 95,000 productive rearrangements. Longitudinal samples were obtainable from 26 of the 86 participants in the trial. Cryopreserved peripheral blood mononuclear cells were collected at three points: before therapy, at response, and at either sustained remission or disease progression. Patients were still on ibrutinib when every remission and progressive disease sample was collected.

What this sample's time point label stands for: progressive disease on ibrutinib. For TCR beta library preparation, about 1.8 micrograms of genomic DNA were isolated from cryopreserved PBMCs. High-throughput TCR beta sequencing was performed on longitudinal blood samples from CLL patients receiving ibrutinib monotherapy. Patients were enrolled in a phase 2 open-label single-center ibrutinib monotherapy trial. The research as a whole found: Lymph node repertoires were not examined, and the timing of sampling was not matched between patients in sustained remission and those whose disease progressed. Baseline clonality exceeded that of age-matched healthy donors and correlated strongly with circulating CD8+ T-cell counts. Public clonotypes were found to be uncommon and were observed to contract or remain stable during treatment; the increase in clonality was shown to reflect expansion of private clonotypes at ibrutinib response. At ibrutinib response clonality went up, during sustained remission it held steady, and at progression it dropped back toward baseline.

A MiSeq instrument was used for deep resolution sequencing, which targeted depths ranging from 1 in 1 million up to 1 in 200,000 T cells, with coverage averaging 10x for each clonotype. TCR beta libraries were generated with the immunoSEQ hsTCRB Kit. The study's processing was this. The data were analyzed with ImmunoSEQ Analyzer and ImmunoSEQ Data Assistant, and V, D and J gene assignments followed IMGT definitions. Clonality was computed as one minus normalized Shannon entropy of productive rearrangement frequencies, ranging from 0 to 1. Only overrepresented clonotypes making up at least 0.05% of the repertoire of each patient were included in the public clonotype analysis. Repertoires from approximately 13 age-matched healthy donors in immuneACCESS were used as clonality controls. Imported from immuneACCESS, the table was reduced by TCRdb to in-frame sequences with V and J called. These copies leave out some clones; in studies compared against another copy, an unresolved V gene accounts for under half, and the cause of the remainder is not known. V and J calls and clone size come straight from that table; D and trimming were deduced from the DNA. This sample holds around 150,000 clones; nearly 90% were observed only once. The ten largest clonotypes hold more than 2.5% of the sample.

This clone showed up just a few times. Its binding antigen is unknown. Germline is not matched at one junction end, which may reflect a read error. CDR3 length: 12 amino acids, cysteine to phenylalanine. Only the CDR3 portion is preserved as DNA: 36 bases, with reading frame beginning at the first base. In the germline V gene, CDR1 corresponds to SGHTA and CDR2 to FQGTGA. This TCR was recovered from a human donor with chronic lymphocytic leukemia. The sequences come from PBMCs, collected at disease progression, from a patient treated with ibrutinib. The chain uses TRBV7-3 and TRBJ2-3; the junction holds 8 bases that match TRBD2. The CDR3 region has the sequence CASSFPREGGNF. The DNA sequence follows: TGTGCCAGCAGCTTCCCCCGGGAGGGAGGGAATTTT.